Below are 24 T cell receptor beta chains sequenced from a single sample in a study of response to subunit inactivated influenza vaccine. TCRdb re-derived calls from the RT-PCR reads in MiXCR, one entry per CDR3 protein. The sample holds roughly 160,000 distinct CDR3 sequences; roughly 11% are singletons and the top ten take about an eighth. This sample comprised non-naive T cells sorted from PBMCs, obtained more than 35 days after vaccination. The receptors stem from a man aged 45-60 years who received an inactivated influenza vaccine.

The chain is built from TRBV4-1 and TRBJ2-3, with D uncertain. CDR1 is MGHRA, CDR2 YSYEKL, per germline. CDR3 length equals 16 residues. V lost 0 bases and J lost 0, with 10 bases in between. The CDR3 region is CASSQDPVFSTDTQYF. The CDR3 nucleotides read TGCGCCAGCAGCCAAGATCCAGTGTTTAGCACAGATACGCAGTATTTT.

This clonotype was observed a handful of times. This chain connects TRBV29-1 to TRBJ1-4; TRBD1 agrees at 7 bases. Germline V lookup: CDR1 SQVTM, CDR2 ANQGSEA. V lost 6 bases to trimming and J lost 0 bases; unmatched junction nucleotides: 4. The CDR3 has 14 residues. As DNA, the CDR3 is TGCAGCGTCTCAGGGGGGCCAACTAATGAAAAACTGTTTTTT. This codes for CSVSGGPTNEKLFF. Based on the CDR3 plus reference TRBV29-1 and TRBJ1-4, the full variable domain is SAVISQKPSRDICQRGTSLTIQCQVDSQVTMMFWYRQQPGQSLTLIATANQGSEATYESGFVIDKFPISRPNLTFSTLTVSNMSPEDSSIYLCSVSGGPTNEKLFFGSGTQLSVL.

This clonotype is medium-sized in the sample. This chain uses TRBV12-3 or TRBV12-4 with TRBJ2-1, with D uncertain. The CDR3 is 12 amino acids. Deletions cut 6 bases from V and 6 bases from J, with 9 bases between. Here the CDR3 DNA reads TGTGCCAGCAGCCCCCCAGGCAATGAGCAGTTCTTC. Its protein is CASSPPGNEQFF.

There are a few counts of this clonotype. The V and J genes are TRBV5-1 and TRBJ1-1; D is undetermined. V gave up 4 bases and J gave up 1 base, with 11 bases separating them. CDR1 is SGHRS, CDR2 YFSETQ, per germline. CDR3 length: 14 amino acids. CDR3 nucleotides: TGCGCCAGCAGCCATGGGGTCAGGAACACTGAAGCTTTCTTT. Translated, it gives CASSHGVRNTEAFF.

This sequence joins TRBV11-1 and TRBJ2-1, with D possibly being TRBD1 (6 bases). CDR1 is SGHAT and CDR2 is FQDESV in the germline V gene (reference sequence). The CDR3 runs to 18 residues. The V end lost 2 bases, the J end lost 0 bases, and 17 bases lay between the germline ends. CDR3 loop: CASSLSRPDRSSYNEQFF. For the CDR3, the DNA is TGTGCCAGCAGCTTATCCCGGCCCGACAGGAGCTCCTACAATGAGCAGTTCTTC. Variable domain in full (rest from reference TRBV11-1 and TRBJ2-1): EAEVAQSPRYKITEKSQAVAFWCDPISGHATLYWYRQILGQGPELLVQFQDESVVDDSQLPKDRFSAERLKGVDSTLKIQPAELGDSAMYLCASSLSRPDRSSYNEQFFGPGTRLTVL.

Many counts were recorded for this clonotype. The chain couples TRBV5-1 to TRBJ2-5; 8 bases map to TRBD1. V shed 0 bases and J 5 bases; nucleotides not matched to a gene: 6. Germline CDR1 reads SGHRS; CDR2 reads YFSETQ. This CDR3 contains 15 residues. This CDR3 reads CASSLGPGGSETQYF. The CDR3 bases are TGCGCCAGCAGCTTGGGGCCAGGGGGCTCGGAGACCCAGTACTTC.

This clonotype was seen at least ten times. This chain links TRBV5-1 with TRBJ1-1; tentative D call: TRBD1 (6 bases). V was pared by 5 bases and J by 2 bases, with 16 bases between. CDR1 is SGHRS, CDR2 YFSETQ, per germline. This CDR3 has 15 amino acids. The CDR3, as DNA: TGCGCCAGCAGGAGAGGACAGAACTTAAACACTGAAGCTTTCTTT. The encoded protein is CASRRGQNLNTEAFF. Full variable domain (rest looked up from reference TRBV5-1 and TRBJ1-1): KAGVTQTPRYLIKTRGQQVTLSCSPISGHRSVSWYQQTPGQGLQFLFEYFSETQRNKGNFPGRFSGRQFSNSRSEMNVSTLELGDSALYLCASRRGQNLNTEAFFGQGTRLTVV.

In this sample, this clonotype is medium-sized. The CDR3 nucleotides are TGCGCCAGCAGCCAAGGTCTTTTCTACAATGAGCAGTTCTTC. The encoded protein is CASSQGLFYNEQFF. The V call is TRBV4-3, the J call TRBJ2-1; no definite D call. Germline V gives CDR1 LGHNA, CDR2 YSLEER. This CDR3 has 14 amino acids. V was pared by 1 base and J by 3 bases, with 7 bases between.

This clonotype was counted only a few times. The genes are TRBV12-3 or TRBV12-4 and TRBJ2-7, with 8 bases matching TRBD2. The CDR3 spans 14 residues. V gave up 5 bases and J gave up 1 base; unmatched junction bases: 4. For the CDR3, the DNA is TGTGCCAGCAGTAAGCGGGGGCTTTCCTACGAGCAGTACTTC. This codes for CASSKRGLSYEQYF.

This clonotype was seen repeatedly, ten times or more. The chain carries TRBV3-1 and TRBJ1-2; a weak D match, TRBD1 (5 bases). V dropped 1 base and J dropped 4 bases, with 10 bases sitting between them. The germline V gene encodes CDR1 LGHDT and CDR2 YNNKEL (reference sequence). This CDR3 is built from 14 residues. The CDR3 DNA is TGTGCCAGCAGCCAAGCAGGGTTAGTCTATGGCTACACCTTC. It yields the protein CASSQAGLVYGYTF.

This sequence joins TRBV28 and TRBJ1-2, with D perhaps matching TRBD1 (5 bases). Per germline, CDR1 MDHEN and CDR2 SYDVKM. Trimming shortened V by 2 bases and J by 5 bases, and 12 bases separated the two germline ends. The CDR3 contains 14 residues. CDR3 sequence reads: CASSLGGLGYGYTF. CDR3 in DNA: TGTGCCAGCAGTTTAGGGGGGTTGGGGTATGGCTACACCTTC.

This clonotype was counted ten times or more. CDR3 sequence: CSARWGGRTGELFF. CDR3 DNA sequence: TGCAGTGCTAGGTGGGGGGGCAGGACCGGGGAGCTGTTTTTT. The chain employs TRBV20-1 and TRBJ2-2; a weak D match, TRBD2 (7 bases). V lost 3 bases and J lost 5, with 13 bases in between. The V gene's germline CDR1 is DFQATT and CDR2 SNEGSKA (reference sequence). This CDR3 comprises 14 residues.

CDR3 bases: TGTGCCAGCAGCTCCGGGGGGATTCGGACCTTC. It yields the protein CASSSGGIRTF. This sequence joins TRBV7-2 and TRBJ1-2, with TRBD1 as a possible D gene (5 bases). The germline V gene has CDR1 SGHTA and CDR2 FQGNSA. This CDR3 comprises 11 residues. V was cut by 4 bases and J by 14 bases, with 14 bases left in between.

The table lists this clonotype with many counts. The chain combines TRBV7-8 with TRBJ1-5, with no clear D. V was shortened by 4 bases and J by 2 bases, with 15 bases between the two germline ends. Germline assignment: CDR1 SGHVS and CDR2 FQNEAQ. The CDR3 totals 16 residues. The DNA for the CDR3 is TGTGCCAGCAGCTCCCGGAACGGGCCGGGCAATCAGCCCCAGCATTTT. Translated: CASSSRNGPGNQPQHF.

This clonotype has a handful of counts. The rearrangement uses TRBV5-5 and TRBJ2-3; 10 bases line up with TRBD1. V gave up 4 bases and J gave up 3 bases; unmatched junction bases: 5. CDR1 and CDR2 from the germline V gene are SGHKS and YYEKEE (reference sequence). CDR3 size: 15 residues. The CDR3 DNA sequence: TGTGCCAGCAGCAGTCTGGGACAGGGGACAGATACGCAGTATTTT. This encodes CASSSLGQGTDTQYF.

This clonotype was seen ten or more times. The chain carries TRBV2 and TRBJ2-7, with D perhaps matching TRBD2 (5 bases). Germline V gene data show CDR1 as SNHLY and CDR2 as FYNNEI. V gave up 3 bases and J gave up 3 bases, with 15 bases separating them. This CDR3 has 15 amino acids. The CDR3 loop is CASSEEDWEFYEQYF. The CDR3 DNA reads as TGTGCCAGCAGTGAGGAGGACTGGGAGTTCTACGAGCAGTACTTC.

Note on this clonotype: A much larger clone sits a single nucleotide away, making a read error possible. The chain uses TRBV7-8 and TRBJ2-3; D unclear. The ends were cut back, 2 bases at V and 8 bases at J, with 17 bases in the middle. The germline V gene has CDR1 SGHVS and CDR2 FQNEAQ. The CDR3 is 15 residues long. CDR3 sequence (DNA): TGTGCCAGCAGCTTAAAGGAGCAGGTTAAAATTACGCAGTATTTT. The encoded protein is CASSLKEQVKITQYF.

The CDR3 is CSARPGGNTGELFF. The CDR3 bases are TGCAGTGCTAGACCGGGAGGGAACACCGGGGAGCTGTTTTTT. The rearrangement joins TRBV20-1 to TRBJ2-2, with TRBD2 identical over 7 bases. Germline CDR1 DFQATT, CDR2 SNEGSKA (reference sequence). The CDR3 is 14 amino acids. The ends lost 2 bases at V and 1 base at J; junction bases unmatched: 1.

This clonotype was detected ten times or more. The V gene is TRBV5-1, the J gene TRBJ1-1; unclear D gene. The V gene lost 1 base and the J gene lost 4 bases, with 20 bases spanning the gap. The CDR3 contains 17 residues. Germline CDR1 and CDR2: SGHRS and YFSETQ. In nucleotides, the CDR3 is TGCGCCAGCAGCTTGAGTCTTCGGTCTGCGCGGCCCACTGAAGCTTTCTTT. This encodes CASSLSLRSARPTEAFF.

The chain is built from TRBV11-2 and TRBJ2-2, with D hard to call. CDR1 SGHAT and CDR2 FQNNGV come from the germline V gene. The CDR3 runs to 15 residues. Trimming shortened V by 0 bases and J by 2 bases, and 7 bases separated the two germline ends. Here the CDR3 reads CASSLDGRNTGELFF. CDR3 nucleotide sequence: TGTGCCAGCAGCTTAGATGGGCGCAACACCGGGGAGCTGTTTTTT.

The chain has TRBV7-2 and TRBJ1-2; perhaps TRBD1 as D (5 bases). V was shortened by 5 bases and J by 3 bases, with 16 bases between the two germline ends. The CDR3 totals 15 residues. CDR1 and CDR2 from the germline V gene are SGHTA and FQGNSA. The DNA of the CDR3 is TGTGCCAGCAGCATCGAGGGGCCCGCATACTATGGCTACACCTTC. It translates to CASSIEGPAYYGYTF.

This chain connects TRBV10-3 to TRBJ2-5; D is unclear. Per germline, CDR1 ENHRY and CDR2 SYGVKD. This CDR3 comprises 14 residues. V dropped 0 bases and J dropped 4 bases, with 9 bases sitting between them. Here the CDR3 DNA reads TGTGCCATCAGTGAGTCGGTCCCAGGAGAGACCCAGTACTTC. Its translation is CAISESVPGETQYF.

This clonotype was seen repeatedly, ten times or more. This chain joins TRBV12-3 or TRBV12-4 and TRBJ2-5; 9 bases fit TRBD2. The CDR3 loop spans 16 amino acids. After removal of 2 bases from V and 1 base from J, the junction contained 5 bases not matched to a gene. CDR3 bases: TGTGCCAGCAGTTTATCTCTAGCGGGGAGCCAAGAGACCCAGTACTTC. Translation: CASSLSLAGSQETQYF.

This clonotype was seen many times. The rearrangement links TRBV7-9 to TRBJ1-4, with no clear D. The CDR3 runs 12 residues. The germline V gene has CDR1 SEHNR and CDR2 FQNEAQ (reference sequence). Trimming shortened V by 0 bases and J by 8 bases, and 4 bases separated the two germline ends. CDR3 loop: CASSLATEKLFF. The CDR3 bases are TGTGCCAGCAGCTTAGCAACGGAAAAACTGTTTTTT.